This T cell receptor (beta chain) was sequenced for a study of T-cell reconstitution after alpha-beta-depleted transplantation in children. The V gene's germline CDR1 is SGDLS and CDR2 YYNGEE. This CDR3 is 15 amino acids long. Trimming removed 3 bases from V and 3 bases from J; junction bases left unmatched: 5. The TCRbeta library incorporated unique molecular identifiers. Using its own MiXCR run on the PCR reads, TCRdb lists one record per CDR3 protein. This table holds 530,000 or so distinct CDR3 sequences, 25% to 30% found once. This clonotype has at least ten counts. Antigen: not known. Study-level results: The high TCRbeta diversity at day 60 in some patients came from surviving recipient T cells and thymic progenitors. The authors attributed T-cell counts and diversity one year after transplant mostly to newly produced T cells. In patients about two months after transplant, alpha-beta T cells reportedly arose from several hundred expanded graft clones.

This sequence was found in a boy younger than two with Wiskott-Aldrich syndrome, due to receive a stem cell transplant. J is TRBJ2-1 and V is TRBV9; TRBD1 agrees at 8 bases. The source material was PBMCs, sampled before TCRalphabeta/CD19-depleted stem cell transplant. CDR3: CASSAGTGVYNEQFF. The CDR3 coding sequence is TGTGCCAGCAGCGCCGGGACAGGCGTCTACAATGAGCAGTTCTTC.